This passage covers 30 T cell receptor beta chains from one sample sequenced in a study of T cell responses to AZD1222 COVID-19 vaccine. The protocol was immunoSEQ multiplex PCR, while the TCRdb copy is restricted to in-frame clones and leaves out a portion. Of about 140,000 clones listed, 70% to 90% are singletons. This sample comprised peripheral blood, obtained on day 0 of AZD1222 vaccination. The receptor set was obtained from an adult in good health.

The CDR3 DNA is TGTGCCAGCAGTATGGGCGGGGGGGGCGAGAACACTGAAGCTTTCTTT. Protein: CASSMGGGGENTEAFF. This chain connects TRBV28 to TRBJ1-1; D may be TRBD1 (6 bases). The CDR3 covers 16 residues. The ends were cut back, 5 bases at V and 1 base at J, with 17 bases in the middle. The V gene's germline CDR1 is MDHEN and CDR2 SYDVKM.

The CDR3 is CASSWQMSGANVLTF. The CDR3 DNA sequence: TGTGCCAGCAGCTGGCAAATGTCTGGGGCCAACGTCCTGACTTTC. The chain is built from TRBV5-4 and TRBJ2-6; D is uncertain. The length of the CDR3 is 15 residues. V lost 3 bases, J lost 1 base, and 8 bases lay in between. CDR1 and CDR2 from the germline V gene are SGHNT and YYREEE (reference sequence).

This sequence joins TRBV6-1 and TRBJ1-1; 8 bases agree with TRBD1. J gave up 4 bases and V 2 bases, and 6 bases lay outside the gene matches. From germline, CDR1 is MNHNS and CDR2 SASEGT. There are 15 residues in the CDR3. This CDR3 is CASSERVTGGTEAFF. The CDR3 DNA sequence: TGTGCCAGCAGTGAACGCGTCACAGGGGGCACTGAAGCTTTCTTT.

The CDR3 here is CASSQPARVVGEAFF. The CDR3 DNA is TGTGCCAGCAGCCAACCAGCCAGGGTTGTTGGGGAAGCTTTCTTT. V is TRBV7-9 and J is TRBJ1-1, with D possibly TRBD1 on 5 matching bases. This CDR3 spans 15 amino acids. V was cut by 5 bases and J by 8 bases, with 21 bases left in between. Looked up from germline, CDR1 is SEHNR and CDR2 is FQNEAQ (reference sequence).

V is TRBV7-2 and J is TRBJ1-2; D remains unclear. This CDR3 is built from 13 residues. Germline V gene sequence: CDR1 SGHTA, CDR2 FQGNSA. The germline V and J ends were trimmed by 5 bases and 1 base, with 8 bases remaining between them. CDR3 sequence reads: CASSPGNNYGYTF. The CDR3 region has the DNA TGTGCCAGCAGCCCGGGTAATAACTATGGCTACACCTTC.

The rearrangement joins TRBV6-5 to TRBJ1-6; D call uncertain. The V end lost 6 bases, the J end lost 5 bases, and 5 bases lay between the germline ends. There are 12 residues in the CDR3. Germline V gene sequence: CDR1 MNHEY, CDR2 SVGAGI. The CDR3 coding sequence is TGTGCCAGCAGGGAGGATAATTCACCCCTCCACTTT. Its protein is CASREDNSPLHF.

The chain carries TRBV6-2 or TRBV6-3 and TRBJ2-3; 8 bases are a match to TRBD1. The CDR3 has 17 residues. Trimming cost V 5 bases and J 3 bases; bases outside gene matches: 13. The V gene's germline CDR1 is MNHEY and CDR2 SVGEGT. CDR3 sequence (DNA): TGTGCCAGCAGTATAGGACAGGGAATGTTGGGGACAGATACGCAGTATTTT. This gives the protein CASSIGQGMLGTDTQYF.

The rearrangement joins TRBV4-1 to TRBJ1-3, with D maybe TRBD1 (5 bases). This CDR3 comprises 14 residues. Germline V CDR1 and CDR2: MGHRA, YSYEKL. V was clipped by 1 base and J by 6 bases, with 10 bases between them. The CDR3 region is CASSQGGGENTIYF. In DNA, the CDR3 is TGCGCCAGCAGCCAAGGTGGGGGGGAAAACACCATATATTTT.

This chain connects TRBV10-2 to TRBJ1-5; no clear D gene. Trimming took 5 bases from V and 4 from J, leaving 15 bases between them. Germline V gene data show CDR1 as WSHSY and CDR2 as SAAADI. The CDR3 is made up of 15 amino acids. The CDR3 nucleotides are TGCGCCAGCAGTCCTCGGGTGACATTTAATCAGCCCCAGCATTTT. This translates into CASSPRVTFNQPQHF.

V gene TRBV9 combines with J gene TRBJ1-4, with 7 positions matching TRBD1. This CDR3 is 14 amino acids long. Trimming took 3 bases from V and 7 from J; bases not matched to a gene: 6. Germline CDR1 reads SGDLS; CDR2 reads YYNGEE. CDR3 sequence reads: CASSDDRDSEKLFF. CDR3 bases: TGTGCCAGCAGCGATGACAGGGATTCTGAAAAACTGTTTTTT.

This clone was seen only a few times. This sequence joins TRBV5-5 and TRBJ1-5; perhaps TRBD1 as D (6 bases). Per the germline V gene, CDR1 is SGHKS and CDR2 is YYEKEE (reference sequence). The CDR3 covers 16 residues. V lost 4 bases, J lost 4 bases, and 18 bases lay in between. Here the CDR3 DNA reads TGTGCCAGCAGCATCGGGACATCTCATGGGAATCAGCCCCAGCATTTT. Translation gives CASSIGTSHGNQPQHF.

The count of this clone is one. The CDR3 carries no conserved terminal phenylalanine or tryptophan, so it likely arises from a read error. It is unclear where the CDR3 begins or ends on the DNA, so no DNA is shown, and the CDR3 is as TCRdb lists it. The chain uses TRBV6-4 and TRBJ1-4. The CDR3 contains 10 residues when both ends are counted. The germline V gene has CDR1 MRHNA and CDR2 SNTAGT. The CDR3 loop reads CASSDLGDFR.

This sequence joins TRBV28 and TRBJ1-5; D is unresolved. V lost 6 bases to trimming and J lost 0 bases, with 9 bases between them. The CDR3 runs 14 residues. Per germline, CDR1 MDHEN and CDR2 SYDVKM. The CDR3 DNA follows: TGTGCCAGCAGCAAGGACCCTAGCAATCAGCCCCAGCATTTT. Translating gives CASSKDPSNQPQHF. The entire variable domain, with the rest obtained from reference TRBV28 and TRBJ1-5, is as follows: DVKVTQSSRYLVKRTGEKVFLECVQDMDHENMFWYRQDPGLGLRLIYFSYDVKMKEKGDIPEGYSVSREKKERFSLILESASTNQTSMYLCASSKDPSNQPQHFGDGTRLSIL.

Only a few counts were recorded for this clone. The V gene is TRBV15, the J gene TRBJ1-2; a weak D match, TRBD1 (5 bases). With 4 bases removed from V and 5 bases from J, the gap between germline ends came to 17 bases. The CDR3 has 15 amino acids. Germline values: CDR1 LNHNV, CDR2 YYDKDF (reference sequence). The chain's CDR3 is CATSTSGRGVYGYTF. CDR3 bases: TGTGCCACCAGCACCTCAGGGAGAGGGGTGTATGGCTACACCTTC.

V is TRBV5-4 and J is TRBJ2-3, with D perhaps TRBD2 (5 bases). The V gene's germline CDR1 is SGHNT and CDR2 YYREEE (reference sequence). V was trimmed by 4 bases and J by 0 bases, leaving 12 bases between them. The CDR3 loop spans 15 amino acids. CDR3 nucleotide sequence: TGTGCCAGCAGCCCTGGACTTACGAGCACAGATACGCAGTATTTT. It yields the protein CASSPGLTSTDTQYF.

The rearrangement links TRBV4-1 to TRBJ1-1; D call uncertain. Between the trimmed V and J ends, which lost 6 bases and 0 bases, there was a span of 8 bases. This CDR3 spans 13 amino acids. Germline loops: CDR1 MGHRA, CDR2 YSYEKL. The CDR3: CASSQPLNTEAFF. The CDR3 bases are TGCGCCAGCAGTCAACCCTTGAACACTGAAGCTTTCTTT.

This clone showed up just a few times. V gene TRBV9 combines with J gene TRBJ1-3, with 7 bases fitting TRBD1. J was trimmed by 4 bases and V by 0 bases; bases with no gene match: 13. Germline V gene data show CDR1 as SGDLS and CDR2 as YYNGEE. This CDR3 has 18 amino acids. CDR3 nucleotides: TGTGCCAGCAGCGTAGTCGTCAGGGGGTTTTTAAGGGGAAACACCATATATTTT. This sequence encodes CASSVVVRGFLRGNTIYF.

This chain connects TRBV9 to TRBJ1-2; no reliable D call. CDR1 is SGDLS, CDR2 YYNGEE, per germline. The CDR3 has 14 amino acids. V was shortened by 0 bases and J by 0 bases, with 6 bases between the two germline ends. CDR3 nucleotide sequence: TGTGCCAGCAGCGTAGATGCGGCTAACTATGGCTACACCTTC. Translating gives CASSVDAANYGYTF.

V and J are TRBV6-5 and TRBJ1-5; D is uncertain. In germline, CDR1 is MNHEY, CDR2 SVGAGI. V was shortened by 3 bases and J by 6 bases, with 9 bases between the two germline ends. This CDR3 comprises 13 residues. The chain's CDR3 is CASSYEGLQPQHF. CDR3 in DNA: TGTGCCAGCAGTTATGAAGGGCTTCAGCCCCAGCATTTT.

The V call is TRBV5-1, the J call TRBJ1-4; 10 bases align to TRBD1. Germline V gene lookup returns CDR1 SGHRS and CDR2 YFSETQ. CDR3 length: 17 amino acids. The V and J ends lost 2 bases and 0 bases, in that order; junction bases with no gene match: 4. The CDR3 reads CASSFEGTGATNEKLFF. CDR3 sequence (DNA): TGCGCCAGCAGCTTTGAAGGGACAGGGGCAACTAATGAAAAACTGTTTTTT.

The chain combines TRBV6-5 with TRBJ2-7; D uncertain. This CDR3 contains 15 residues. V lost 0 bases and J lost 0, with 9 bases in between. In germline, CDR1 is MNHEY, CDR2 SVGAGI. CDR3 bases: TGTGCCAGCAGTTACTCGGCTTTATCCTCCTACGAGCAGTACTTC. Translated: CASSYSALSSYEQYF.

This chain links TRBV5-1 with TRBJ1-3; TRBD1 aligns across 7 bases. The CDR3 is made up of 17 amino acids. Trimming removed 4 bases from V and 2 bases from J; junction bases left unmatched: 12. Per germline, CDR1 SGHRS and CDR2 YFSETQ. The CDR3 DNA reads as TGCGCCAGCAGCGATCAATTATCAGGGGGAGCTGGAAACACCATATATTTT. It specifies CASSDQLSGGAGNTIYF.

The chain recombines TRBV5-1 with TRBJ1-6; D remains ambiguous. Germline loops: CDR1 SGHRS, CDR2 YFSETQ. Trimming took 1 base from V and 2 from J, leaving 7 bases between them. The CDR3 totals 15 residues. CDR3: CASSLQRAYNSPLHF. The CDR3 DNA reads TGCGCCAGCAGCTTGCAAAGAGCCTATAATTCACCCCTCCACTTT.

This chain uses TRBV18 with TRBJ2-3, with 13 bases fitting TRBD2. There are 16 residues in the CDR3. Germline-derived CDR1 and CDR2 are KGHSH and LQKENI. After removal of 0 bases from V and 3 bases from J, the junction contained 0 bases not matched to a gene. The CDR3 nucleotides read TGTGCCAGCTCACCACCGGGACTAGCGGGAACAGATACGCAGTATTTT. Its translation: CASSPPGLAGTDTQYF.

The V and J genes are TRBV6-1 and TRBJ1-5; a possible D gene is TRBD1 (5 bases). The CDR3 is made up of 14 amino acids. Germline CDR1 and CDR2: MNHNS and SASEGT. V was cut by 2 bases and J by 6 bases, with 11 bases left in between. CDR3 loop: CASSERRGGQPQHF. CDR3 in DNA: TGTGCCAGCAGTGAAAGAAGGGGAGGTCAGCCCCAGCATTTT.

In nucleotides, the CDR3 is TGTGCCAGCAGTCCAGGGGAGAACACTGAAGCTTTCTTT. Translating it yields CASSPGENTEAFF. This chain links TRBV12-3 or TRBV12-4 with TRBJ1-1, with D possibly matching TRBD1 (6 bases). The CDR3 totals 13 residues. V lost 5 bases to trimming and J lost 1 base, with 8 bases between them.

A single count supports this clone. The gene calls are TRBV20-1 and TRBJ2-1; D may be TRBD2 (7 bases). The ends were cut back, 3 bases at V and 6 bases at J, with 18 bases in the middle. The germline V gene encodes CDR1 DFQATT and CDR2 SNEGSKA (reference sequence). This CDR3 has 15 amino acids. CDR3 nucleotides: TGCAGTGCTAGTCCCCTCCGAGGGGGGGTCAATGAGCAGTTCTTC. Protein: CSASPLRGGVNEQFF.

Points on this clone: The same CDR3 arises from other DNA sequences in this sample as well. V gene TRBV25-1 combines with J gene TRBJ1-6; D is unclear. The CDR3 covers 18 residues. Deletions cut 1 base from V and 7 bases from J, with 20 bases between. Germline CDR1 reads MGHDK; CDR2 reads SYGVNS. The CDR3 bases are TGTGCCAGCAGTGAATCCGGATCTGGGCCGGGCAGAAATTCACCCCTCCACTTT. Its translation: CASSESGSGPGRNSPLHF.

This chain uses TRBV19 with TRBJ1-2, with 11 positions matching TRBD1. The CDR3 is made up of 16 amino acids. The J segment lost 7 bases and the V segment lost 5 bases, leaving 12 bases of the junction unmatched. The germline CDR1 and CDR2 sequences are LNHDA and SQIVND (reference sequence). CDR3 amino acids: CASSPISGTGGSGYTF. The DNA for the CDR3 is TGTGCCAGTAGTCCAATATCTGGGACAGGGGGAAGTGGCTACACCTTC.

The chain links TRBV6-6 to TRBJ1-1; D is unclear. V was pared by 7 bases and J by 6 bases, with 15 bases between. Germline-derived CDR1 and CDR2 are MNHNY and SVGAGI (reference sequence). CDR3 length equals 13 residues. The CDR3 sequence is CASTDGFRAEAFF. The DNA of the CDR3 is TGTGCCAGCACCGACGGGTTTAGGGCTGAAGCTTTCTTT.